The rows below give T cell receptor beta chains drawn from one sample of a study of T cells in localized non-small cell lung cancer. The data were produced by immunoSEQ multiplex PCR, yet TCRdb's version contains in-frame clones alone and is incomplete. This table holds 55,000 or so clones, 80% found once. The sample consisted of PBMCs, taken before any cancer treatment. These receptors all come from a woman aged 35-70 years with stage II lung adenocarcinoma. CDR3s include the opening cysteine and the closing phenylalanine or tryptophan. A D gene is named only where the DNA matches it firmly. Part of the rows lack a size; the others show once, few, many or a class for expanded clones.

V,J,D,size,DNA,CDR3
TRBV7-9,TRBJ1-1,TRBD1,few,TGTGCCAGCAGCTTAGCGGGAATGACAGGGAGGGACACTGAAGCTTTCTTT,CASSLAGMTGRDTEAFF
TRBV4-1,TRBJ2-5,.,few,TGCGCCAGCAGCCAAGAAGGGACCGGGAATAAGAACTTC,CASSQEGTGNKNF
TRBV9,TRBJ1-2,TRBD1,.,TGTGCCAGCGACAGGGGCTATGGCTACACCTTC,CASDRGYGYTF
TRBV5-1,TRBJ2-7,.,.,TGCGCCAGCAGAGAACAGGGTAATACGGTCGAGCAGTACTTC,CASREQGNTVEQYF
TRBV29-1,TRBJ1-1,.,.,TGCAGCGTTGAAGAGCTGGGGGACACTGAAGCTTTCTTT,CSVEELGDTEAFF
TRBV6-5,TRBJ2-7,.,.,TGTGCCAGCAGCTCAGGGGCCTACGAGCAGTACTTC,CASSSGAYEQYF
TRBV25-1,TRBJ1-6,.,.,TGTGCCAGCAGTGAATACCGGCAGGGAAATTCACCCCTCCACTTT,CASSEYRQGNSPLHF
TRBV6-5,TRBJ1-1,.,.,TGTGCCAGCAGTTACTCCTTTGTAGGGGGAGTGACTGAAGCTTTCTTT,CASSYSFVGGVTEAFF
TRBV10-3,TRBJ1-2,TRBD1,few,TGTGCCATCAGTGAGTCAGGGGACAGGGATGGCTACACCTTC,CAISESGDRDGYTF
TRBV30,TRBJ1-2,TRBD1,.,TGTGCCTGGACCAGCCGGGACAGGGGCCTCTATGGCTACACCTTC,CAWTSRDRGLYGYTF
TRBV28,TRBJ1-2,.,once,TGTGCCAGCAGTTTGGGGGTGGGTGGCTACACCTTC,CASSLGVGGYTF
TRBV7-9,TRBJ1-2,.,.,TGTGCCAGCAGTTTGCAGGGGCTGCATCCGGGTTCATATGGCTACACCTTC,CASSLQGLHPGSYGYTF
TRBV18,TRBJ1-1,TRBD1,few,TGTGCCAGCTCGCGAGCAGGGGGCACTGAAGCTTTCTTT,CASSRAGGTEAFF
TRBV2,TRBJ1-6,.,few,TGTGCCAGCAGTACGGACAGTTCGAATAATTCACCCCTCCACTTT,CASSTDSSNNSPLHF
TRBV19,TRBJ1-1,.,.,TGTGCCAGCGCCGACCCGAACACTGAAGCTTTCTTT,CASADPNTEAFF
TRBV5-5,TRBJ1-2,TRBD1,.,TGTGCCAGCAGCCGATCTCCGGGACAGGGGGCGAGAGGAATTGGTGGCTACACCTTC,CASSRSPGQGARGIGGYTF
TRBV6-6,TRBJ2-2,.,.,TGTGCCAGCAGTTACGCCCGTTCGGACACCGGGGAGCTGTTTTTT,CASSYARSDTGELFF
TRBV6-5,TRBJ2-7,.,.,TGTGCCAGCAGTCGACCGACGTATGGTTACGAGCAGTACTTC,CASSRPTYGYEQYF
TRBV7-2,TRBJ1-6,TRBD1,.,TGTGCCAGCAGCGGACCGGGACAGGGTAATTCACTCCTCCACTTT,CASSGPGQGNSLLHF
TRBV4-3,TRBJ1-6,.,few,TGCGCCAGCAGCTCCCGCGCTCTGGGAAATTCACCCCTCCACTTT,CASSSRALGNSPLHF
TRBV29-1,TRBJ1-1,.,once,TGCAGCGTTGAAAAGGGGCCCTCCTTTATGAACACTGAAGCTTTCTTT,CSVEKGPSFMNTEAFF
TRBV11-2,TRBJ1-1,.,.,TGTGCCAGCAGCTTCGCAGGTATGAACACTGAAGCTTTCTTT,CASSFAGMNTEAFF
TRBV2,TRBJ1-1,.,.,TGTGCCAGCAGTGAAGGACTCGGGGCTGAAGCTTTCTTT,CASSEGLGAEAFF
TRBV7-9,TRBJ1-2,.,.,TGTGCCAGCAGCTTACAGCTGGGGGGGGATGGTGGCTACACCTTC,CASSLQLGGDGGYTF
TRBV27,TRBJ2-7,TRBD1,.,TGTGCCAGCAGTCTAGGGACAGGGATCTACGAGCAGTACTTC,CASSLGTGIYEQYF
TRBV5-1,TRBJ2-6,.,.,TGCGCCAGTTCCTGGGGGCGCCAGGTAACTGGGGCCAACGTCCTGACTTTC,CASSWGRQVTGANVLTF
TRBV5-1,TRBJ1-1,.,.,TGCGCCAGCAGCAGGGACGGAGTGAACACTGAAGCTTTCTTT,CASSRDGVNTEAFF